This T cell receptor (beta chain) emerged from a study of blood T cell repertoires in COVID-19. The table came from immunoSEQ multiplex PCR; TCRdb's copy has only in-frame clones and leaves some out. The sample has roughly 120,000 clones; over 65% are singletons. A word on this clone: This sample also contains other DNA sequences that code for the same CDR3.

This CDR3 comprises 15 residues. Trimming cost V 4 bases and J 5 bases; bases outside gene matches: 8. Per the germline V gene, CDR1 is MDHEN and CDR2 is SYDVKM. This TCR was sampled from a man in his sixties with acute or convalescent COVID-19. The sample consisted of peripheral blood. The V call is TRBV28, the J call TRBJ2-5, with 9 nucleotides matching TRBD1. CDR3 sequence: CASSSPDRGDETQYF. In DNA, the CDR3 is TGTGCCAGCAGTTCCCCCGACAGGGGGGACGAGACCCAGTACTTC.